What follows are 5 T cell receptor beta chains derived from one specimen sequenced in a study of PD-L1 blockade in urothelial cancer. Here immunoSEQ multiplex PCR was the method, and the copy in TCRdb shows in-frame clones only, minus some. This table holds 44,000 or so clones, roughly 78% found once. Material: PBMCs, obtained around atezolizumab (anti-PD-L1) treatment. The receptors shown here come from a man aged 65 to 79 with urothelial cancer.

In nucleotides, the CDR3 is TGCGCCAGCAGCTTGGCCGGTGCGCTTGAGGGTAGCGAGCAGTACTTC. Amino acid sequence: CASSLAGALEGSEQYF. The chain is built from TRBV5-1 and TRBJ2-7, with TRBD2 as a possible D gene (5 bases). There are 16 residues in the CDR3. V lost 0 bases and J lost 6, with 19 bases in between. Germline V lookup: CDR1 SGHRS, CDR2 YFSETQ. The full variable domain, with the rest looked up from reference TRBV5-1 and TRBJ2-7, is KAGVTQTPRYLIKTRGQQVTLSCSPISGHRSVSWYQQTPGQGLQFLFEYFSETQRNKGNFPGRFSGRQFSNSRSEMNVSTLELGDSALYLCASSLAGALEGSEQYFGPGTRLTVT.

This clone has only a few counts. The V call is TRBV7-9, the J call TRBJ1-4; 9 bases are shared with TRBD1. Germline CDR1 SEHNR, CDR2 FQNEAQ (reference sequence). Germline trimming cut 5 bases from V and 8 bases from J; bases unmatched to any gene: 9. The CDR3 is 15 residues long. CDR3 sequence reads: CASSLWTGAWEKLFF. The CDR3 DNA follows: TGTGCCAGCAGCCTATGGACAGGGGCGTGGGAAAAACTGTTTTTT.

CDR3 amino acids: CASSLGQGSYNEQFF. The CDR3 nucleotides are TGTGCCAGCAGCTTGGGTCAGGGGTCCTACAATGAGCAGTTCTTC. The V and J genes are TRBV5-4 and TRBJ2-1; weak D call: TRBD1 (6 bases). V lost 0 bases and J 1 base, leaving 8 bases between the germline ends. Germline values: CDR1 SGHNT, CDR2 YYREEE (reference sequence). The CDR3 totals 15 residues.

The CDR3 protein is CASLNAGQGANTEAFF. CDR3 sequence (DNA): TGTGCCAGCCTAAACGCGGGACAGGGGGCAAACACTGAAGCTTTCTTT. The genes are TRBV18 and TRBJ1-1; 12 bases map to TRBD1. Germline lookup yields CDR1 KGHSH and CDR2 LQKENI. The CDR3 has 16 amino acids. The junction had 9 bases not matched to a gene; V was cut back by 8 bases and J by 2 bases. Full variable domain (remainder filled in from reference TRBV18 and TRBJ1-1): NAGVMQNPRHLVRRRGQEARLRCSPMKGHSHVYWYRQLPEEGLKFMVYLQKENIIDESGMPKERFSAEFPKEGPSILRIQQVVRGDSAAYFCASLNAGQGANTEAFFGQGTRLTVV.

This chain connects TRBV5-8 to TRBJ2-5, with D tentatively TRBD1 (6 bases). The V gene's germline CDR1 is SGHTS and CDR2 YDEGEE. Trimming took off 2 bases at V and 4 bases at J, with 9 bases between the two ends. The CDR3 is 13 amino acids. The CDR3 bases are TGTGCCAGCAGCTTCACAGGGAGAGAGACCCAGTACTTC. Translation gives CASSFTGRETQYF.